The rows below give T cell receptor beta chains drawn from one sample of a study of CD8 T cells in Susac syndrome. Each CDR3 protein gets one entry after TCRdb re-called the immunoSEQ multiplex PCR reads with MiXCR. Found here are some 200,000 distinct CDR3 sequences, 95% of them singletons; the top ten hold 0.085% to 0.095%. Sequenced material: CD4+ T cells from PBMCs. The receptors here all came from a human donor with multiple sclerosis. The conserved cysteine and the conserved F or W are not part of the CDR3 here.

V: TRBV29-1; J: TRBJ1-1; CDR3: SVVLGGVAEAF
V: TRBV18; J: TRBJ1-6; CDR3: ASSALDKADSPLH
V: TRBV13; J: TRBJ2-3; CDR3: ASSLVGLRSTDTQY
V: TRBV9; J: TRBJ2-1; CDR3: ASSVVVGGPYNEQF
V: TRBV20-1; J: TRBJ1-2; CDR3: SAIGAVTFYGYT
V: TRBV20-1; J: TRBJ1-1; CDR3: SASTNTEAF
V: TRBV29-1; J: TRBJ2-5; CDR3: SVYRDSGHLSYQETQY
V: TRBV27; J: TRBJ1-2; CDR3: ASSFQGSYGYT
V: TRBV28; J: TRBJ2-1; CDR3: ASSTRQGGGRVSSYNEQF
V: TRBV30; J: TRBJ2-7; CDR3: AWSNRDRGHEQY
V: TRBV3-1; J: TRBJ1-1; CDR3: ASSQRNGFNTEAF
V: TRBV12-3/TRBV12-4; J: TRBJ2-3; CDR3: ASLPGTTSFTDTQY
V: TRBV14; J: TRBJ2-1; CDR3: ASSQTAGGNEQF
V: TRBV5-1; J: TRBJ2-3; CDR3: ASSLAHGSTDTQY
V: TRBV29-1; J: TRBJ1-2; CDR3: SDRQGYGYT
V: TRBV20-1; J: TRBJ2-1; CDR3: SAGRGTDNEQF
V: TRBV29-1; J: TRBJ1-1; CDR3: SGTLDKGLEAF
V: TRBV29-1; J: TRBJ1-1; CDR3: SVRVATEAF
V: TRBV12-3/TRBV12-4; J: TRBJ1-5; CDR3: ASSTRITGPQH
V: TRBV20-1; J: TRBJ1-1; CDR3: SAIQGGHTEAF
V: TRBV27; J: TRBJ2-3; CDR3: ASSPDRATQY
V: TRBV6-6; J: TRBJ2-7; CDR3: ASRLGTGRSYEQY
V: TRBV20-1; J: TRBJ2-7; CDR3: SASSPSSTYEQY
V: TRBV9; J: TRBJ2-5; CDR3: ASSVSGTLETQY
V: TRBV5-6; J: TRBJ2-5; CDR3: ASSLPGEETQY
V: TRBV5-1; J: TRBJ2-3; CDR3: ASSRSGNADTQY
V: TRBV30; J: TRBJ2-2; CDR3: AWSPGTGELF
V: TRBV29-1; J: TRBJ2-1; CDR3: SVERAGTANNEQF
V: TRBV12-3/TRBV12-4; J: TRBJ2-7; CDR3: ASSLGQGSSYEQY
V: TRBV5-4; J: TRBJ1-2; CDR3: ASSLDRGEFGYT
V: TRBV11-2; J: TRBJ2-5; CDR3: ASSLEVPTGLHGYQETQY
V: TRBV4-2; J: TRBJ1-4; CDR3: ASSQDTSNEKLL
V: TRBV30; J: TRBJ2-3; CDR3: AWSGYRKGADTQY
V: TRBV15; J: TRBJ2-1; CDR3: ATSRASGGAYNEQF
V: TRBV5-1; J: TRBJ1-1; CDR3: ASSETDNTEAF
V: TRBV3-1; J: TRBJ1-4; CDR3: ASSPGTEKLF
V: TRBV7-9; J: TRBJ2-3; CDR3: ASTPETSTDTQY
V: TRBV28; J: TRBJ2-3; CDR3: ASSSPDSASTDTQY
V: TRBV7-9; J: TRBJ1-1; CDR3: ASSLPTGLVNTEAF
V: TRBV9; J: TRBJ1-2; CDR3: ASSVGAPVKDYGYT
V: TRBV6-5; J: TRBJ1-1; CDR3: ASSYSTSSEAF
V: TRBV6-5; J: TRBJ2-1; CDR3: ASSYPSGTSFEQF
V: TRBV9; J: TRBJ2-1; CDR3: ASSRDNSYNEQF
V: TRBV12-3/TRBV12-4; J: TRBJ2-1; CDR3: ASSPQLRAGYNEQF
V: TRBV20-1; J: TRBJ1-2; CDR3: SARIGGYGYT
V: TRBV28; J: TRBJ1-2; CDR3: ASRIAQGWGGYT
V: TRBV7-9; J: TRBJ2-2; CDR3: ASSFTANTGELF
V: TRBV18; J: TRBJ2-1; CDR3: ASSLLAGAYNEQF
V: TRBV29-1; J: TRBJ2-7; CDR3: SVHGTGESYEQY
V: TRBV13; J: TRBJ2-6; CDR3: ASSQGNRASGANVLT